This TCR beta chain was obtained from a study of regulatory T cells. Study findings and constraints: In CD3G-deficient patients, conventional CD4+ T cells were enriched for hydrophobic CDR3 residues at positions 6 and 7.

Sorting split CD4+ cells into CD25-high CD127-low Tregs and CD25-low CD127-high conventional T cells. Of note for this clone: Antigen unknown.

The primer mix had 52 TRBV and 13 TRBJ primers. Sequencing was performed with immunoSEQ multiplex PCR; in TCRdb, only in-frame clones are kept and a portion is missing. The sample lists about 35,000 clones; roughly 90% were seen once. This clonotype was sampled from a person aged 18 to 35 with CD3G deficiency. The source material was conventional CD4+ T cells sorted from blood.

As DNA, the CDR3 is TGTGCCAGCAGTACCCTCAACTTGGCAGGGGAGCCCAATCAGCCCCAGCATTTT. This encodes CASSTLNLAGEPNQPQHF. The gene calls are TRBV28 and TRBJ1-5; maybe TRBD1 (6 bases). V was pared by 5 bases and J by 3 bases, with 23 bases between. The CDR3 has 18 residues. Germline loops: CDR1 MDHEN, CDR2 SYDVKM. The complete variable domain, with remaining parts taken from reference TRBV28 and TRBJ1-5, reads DVKVTQSSRYLVKRTGEKVFLECVQDMDHENMFWYRQDPGLGLRLIYFSYDVKMKEKGDIPEGYSVSREKKERFSLILESASTNQTSMYLCASSTLNLAGEPNQPQHFGDGTRLSIL.